This TCR beta chain appears in the sequencing data of a study of post-analysis software for immune sequencing data. Background on the study: Several disease courses (relapsing-remitting, secondary progressive and progressive-relapsing) of multiple sclerosis were included. Overall study results and limits: Patients had higher frequencies than controls of about five TRBV segments, including TRBV5-6, TRBV5-1 and TRBV20-1. Same-batch preparations were strongly co-clustered by F measure. Multiple sclerosis patients showed significantly lower normalized Chao1 diversity than controls did.

Germline V gene lookup returns CDR1 SGHTA and CDR2 FQGNSA. This CDR3 has 15 residues. The J segment lost 5 bases and the V segment lost 5 bases, leaving 6 bases of the junction unmatched. Built from TCR beta cDNA, the libraries had unique molecular identifiers in them. About 500,000 cDNA molecules were obtained per 1 to 10 million input T cells. TCRdb independently ran MiXCR on the PCR reads; one entry per CDR3 protein. The profile shows some 700,000 distinct CDR3 sequences, approximately 60% of them singletons. This clonotype was counted between two and nine times. What it recognizes is unknown. The sample comprised blood. The sequence derives from a girl aged 2 to 9 with multiple sclerosis. The genes are TRBV7-2 and TRBJ1-4; 9 positions agree with TRBD1. In nucleotides, the CDR3 is TGTGCCAGCAGCATACAGGGACAGGGAAATGAAAAACTGTTTTTT. Amino acid sequence: CASSIQGQGNEKLFF. Based on the CDR3 plus reference TRBV7-2 and TRBJ1-4, the full variable domain is GAGVSQSPSNKVTEKGKDVELRCDPISGHTALYWYRQSLGQGLEFLIYFQGNSAPDKSGLPSDRFSAERTGGSVSTLTIQRTQQEDSAVYLCASSIQGQGNEKLFFGSGTQLSVL.